This T cell receptor beta chain comes out of a study of graft-versus-host responses after intestinal transplantation. Turning to the study itself: Each recipient received a multivisceral, liver-intestinal, or isolated intestinal graft. For two to four years after anti-thymocyte globulin induction, all recipients took tacrolimus and steroids. Study outcomes and limitations: Ileal or blood samples showed some GvH clones first, and such clones were also found in recipient marrow. Individuals carrying graft-donor T cell macrochimerism showed high graft-versus-host to host-versus-graft clonal ratios in allografts.

Tissue from the graft was processed to free its intraepithelial and lamina propria lymphocytes. Remarks on this clone: What it binds is unknown.

The CDR3 extends over 11 amino acids. The V and J ends lost 6 bases and 4 bases respectively, with 4 bases between them. Germline values: CDR1 LNHDA, CDR2 SQIVND (reference sequence). Generated by immunoSEQ multiplex PCR, the TCRdb table keeps only in-frame clones and is missing some. Among just under 30,000 clones listed, 80% to 85% were seen once. Material: ileum tissue, obtained 98 days after intestinal transplantation. The TCR originated in a human patient who received an intestinal transplant, so some T cells may come from the graft donor. The chain employs TRBV19 and TRBJ2-1; D is uncertain. The chain's CDR3 is CASRIYNEQFF. CDR3 in DNA: TGTGCCAGTAGGATTTACAATGAGCAGTTCTTC.